The present entry profiles one T cell receptor beta chain with its context. Its antigen is as yet unknown. TCRdb's copy holds only in-frame clones and misses some; the assay was immunoSEQ multiplex PCR. The sample gives roughly 60,000 clones, 85% to 95% of which show up once; roughly 6.3% is in the top ten. The data derive from a study of cytomegalovirus exposure and HLA in healthy donors. Per the germline V gene, CDR1 is MDHEN and CDR2 is SYDVKM. Trimming shortened V by 3 bases and J by 6 bases, and 11 bases separated the two germline ends. There are 14 residues in the CDR3. General study findings and limits: Both high specificity and high sensitivity reportedly marked the classifier's diagnosis of cytomegalovirus status.

Sequenced input: PBMCs. The sequence was obtained from a woman aged 18 to 35 in good health and CMV-seropositive. V is TRBV28 and J is TRBJ1-4; D might be TRBD1 (6 bases). The DNA for the CDR3 is TGTGCCAGCAGTTTCGAGGACAGTGATGAAAAACTGTTTTTT. Translating gives CASSFEDSDEKLFF.